This T cell receptor (beta chain) was sequenced in a study of cytomegalovirus exposure and HLA in healthy donors (dated by TCRdb to about 2017). With respect to the entire study: According to a later analysis, the 120 or so validation repertoires were produced on the same platform as the approximately 610 repertoires of the first cohort. The study combined high-throughput TCR immunosequencing, statistical association of individual TCRs with disease status, and machine learning to predict cytomegalovirus infection status. The study was designed to test whether signatures of past pathogen exposure could be identified by cataloging public T cell receptors. Besides the first cohort of 666 subjects, a separate validation cohort made up of roughly 130 different subjects was used.

Based on the germline V gene, the CDR1 and CDR2 sequences are KGHSH and LQKENI. V lost 3 bases and J lost 1 base; the stretch between them is 10 bases long. Taken from cysteine to phenylalanine, the CDR3 has 14 residues. Only the CDR3 DNA stays, 42 bases, in frame from base 1. Separate from the roughly 630-subject first cohort, the validation cohort of roughly 130 subjects was the group to which the donors belonged. On this clone itself: What antigen it recognizes has not been identified. No per-base quality is available; no much larger clone lies one base away.

Broad study findings and their caveats: All 120 or so repertoires were used to score co-occurrence in the validation cohort in a later analysis, because that analysis had no HLA typing for the cohort. Most TCR sequences were observed very rarely across donors, whereas some public TCRs were present in many individuals. Of the cluster scores, about 94% were above 0 in a later analysis, which found that TCRs clustered in the first cohort also tended to co-occur in the 120 or so validation repertoires. The authors suggested that the approach could potentially be extended to other disease states and immunological phenotypes. The classifier was reported to diagnose cytomegalovirus status with high specificity and sensitivity in both the original cohort and the validation cohort. A total of fewer than 200 TCR beta chains were listed by the study as associated with cytomegalovirus. A few of the identified cytomegalovirus-associated TCR beta chains were confirmed in vitro to be specific for cytomegalovirus antigens.

Receptor libraries were prepared by the immunoSEQ multiplex PCR assay. The authors' pipeline ran thus. A statistical classification framework was built to diagnose cytomegalovirus status from the catalog of TCR beta chain sequences. In TCRdb, the immuneACCESS table is reduced to in-frame sequences with V and J assigned. These tables do not hold every clone; where another copy was compared, an unresolved V gene accounts for under half, and the others remain unexplained. That table gives V, J and clone size, and the DNA gave D and trimming. This sample gives some 86,000 clones in total; 93% of them show up just once. About 3.8% of the sample goes to the ten largest clones.

The source of this sequence is a young woman in good health and CMV-seronegative. The source material was PBMCs. In this chain, TRBV18 is recombined with TRBJ2-7; the D gene cannot be named for sure. The nucleotides are TGTGCCAGCTCACCCCCGACTGGTTCCTACGAGCAGTACTTC. Protein translation: CASSPPTGSYEQYF.